Listed below are T cell receptor beta chains from one sample, sequenced in a study of cytomegalovirus exposure and HLA in healthy donors. The table came from immunoSEQ multiplex PCR; TCRdb's copy has only in-frame clones and leaves some out. The sample has under 150,000 clones, over 75% seen once. Sequencing was performed on PBMCs. These receptor sequences come from a male donor in good health and CMV-seronegative. Both conserved end residues are part of each CDR3. The D gene is left open where the match is weak. The listing skips clone size in some rows; elsewhere it reads once, few, many or a size class.

v_call: TRBV7-2
clone_size: NA
d_call: NA
j_call: TRBJ2-7
cdr3_aa: CASSLDRSFYEQYF
cdr3_nt: TGTGCCAGCAGCTTAGACAGGAGTTTCTACGAGCAGTACTTC

v_call: TRBV27
clone_size: few
d_call: TRBD2
j_call: TRBJ2-7
cdr3_aa: CASSLSGTSGSSSYEQYF
cdr3_nt: TGTGCCAGCAGTTTATCCGGGACTAGCGGTTCGAGCTCCTACGAGCAGTACTTC

v_call: TRBV29-1
clone_size: few
d_call: TRBD1
j_call: TRBJ1-1
cdr3_aa: CSVPTGGEAFF
cdr3_nt: TGCAGCGTGCCTACAGGGGGGGAAGCTTTCTTT

v_call: TRBV27
clone_size: NA
d_call: TRBD2
j_call: TRBJ2-7
cdr3_aa: CASSLFVRESGEQYF
cdr3_nt: TGTGCCAGCAGTTTATTCGTGCGGGAGTCGGGCGAGCAGTACTTC

v_call: TRBV27
clone_size: NA
d_call: NA
j_call: TRBJ2-7
cdr3_aa: CASREGRSYEQYF
cdr3_nt: TGTGCCAGCCGGGAAGGTCGCTCCTACGAGCAGTACTTC

v_call: TRBV6-5
clone_size: once
d_call: TRBD2
j_call: TRBJ2-7
cdr3_aa: CASSYSNLAGVYEQYF
cdr3_nt: TGTGCCAGCAGTTACTCGAACCTAGCGGGAGTCTACGAGCAGTACTTC

v_call: TRBV27
clone_size: few
d_call: TRBD2
j_call: TRBJ2-1
cdr3_aa: CASSLSELAGAYNEQFF
cdr3_nt: TGTGCCAGCAGTTTATCTGAGCTAGCGGGGGCTTACAATGAGCAGTTCTTC

v_call: TRBV27
clone_size: NA
d_call: TRBD1
j_call: TRBJ2-2
cdr3_aa: CASSFVTGSLSGELFF
cdr3_nt: TGTGCCAGCAGTTTTGTGACAGGGTCTTTGTCAGGGGAGCTGTTTTTT

v_call: TRBV20-1
clone_size: NA
d_call: NA
j_call: TRBJ1-1
cdr3_aa: CSAYRETEAFF
cdr3_nt: TGCAGTGCTTACAGGGAAACTGAAGCTTTCTTT

v_call: TRBV28
clone_size: NA
d_call: TRBD1
j_call: TRBJ1-1
cdr3_aa: CASSPLDPRTGGLINTEAFF
cdr3_nt: TGTGCCAGCAGTCCACTAGATCCCCGGACAGGCGGCTTAATTAACACTGAAGCTTTCTTT

v_call: TRBV7-9
clone_size: NA
d_call: NA
j_call: TRBJ2-2
cdr3_aa: CASSLALRGNTGELFF
cdr3_nt: TGTGCCAGCAGCTTAGCGCTGCGGGGGAACACCGGGGAGCTGTTTTTT

v_call: TRBV18
clone_size: NA
d_call: NA
j_call: TRBJ1-3
cdr3_aa: CASSPRSTGPSGNTIYF
cdr3_nt: TGTGCCAGCTCACCACGATCGACAGGACCCTCTGGAAACACCATATATTTT

v_call: TRBV7-9
clone_size: NA
d_call: TRBD2
j_call: TRBJ2-3
cdr3_aa: CASSPGLARLTDTQYF
cdr3_nt: TGTGCCAGCAGCCCCGGACTAGCCAGGCTCACAGATACGCAGTATTTT

v_call: TRBV9
clone_size: NA
d_call: NA
j_call: TRBJ1-3
cdr3_aa: CASSVDPQGGNTIYF
cdr3_nt: TGTGCCAGCAGCGTAGATCCGCAGGGCGGAAACACCATATATTTT

v_call: TRBV5-6
clone_size: NA
d_call: NA
j_call: TRBJ1-1
cdr3_aa: CASSFLGEDTEAFF
cdr3_nt: TGTGCCAGCAGCTTCCTGGGGGAGGACACTGAAGCTTTCTTT

v_call: TRBV30
clone_size: NA
d_call: TRBD2
j_call: TRBJ2-3
cdr3_aa: CAWSRAGVNTDTQYF
cdr3_nt: TGTGCCTGGAGTAGGGCGGGAGTTAATACAGATACGCAGTATTTT

v_call: TRBV6-5
clone_size: NA
d_call: TRBD1
j_call: TRBJ1-1
cdr3_aa: CASSWTGHTEAFF
cdr3_nt: TGTGCCAGCAGTTGGACAGGGCACACTGAAGCTTTCTTT

v_call: TRBV19
clone_size: NA
d_call: NA
j_call: TRBJ1-1
cdr3_aa: CASSNRAVSTEAFF
cdr3_nt: TGTGCCAGTAGTAACAGGGCCGTTTCGACTGAAGCTTTCTTT

v_call: TRBV30
clone_size: NA
d_call: TRBD1
j_call: TRBJ2-7
cdr3_aa: CAWSLTGGINEQYF
cdr3_nt: TGTGCCTGGAGTCTGACAGGGGGCATCAACGAGCAGTACTTC

v_call: TRBV5-1
clone_size: NA
d_call: TRBD2
j_call: TRBJ2-1
cdr3_aa: CASSLAGAGAYNEQFF
cdr3_nt: TGCGCCAGCAGCTTGGCCGGAGCGGGAGCCTACAATGAGCAGTTCTTC

v_call: TRBV7-6
clone_size: NA
d_call: TRBD2
j_call: TRBJ2-1
cdr3_aa: CASSLVSGRRGDEQFF
cdr3_nt: TGTGCCAGCAGCTTAGTTAGCGGGCGACGGGGCGATGAGCAGTTCTTC

v_call: TRBV19
clone_size: NA
d_call: NA
j_call: TRBJ2-1
cdr3_aa: CASSIGRGNYNEQFF
cdr3_nt: TGTGCCAGTAGTATAGGGAGGGGAAACTACAATGAGCAGTTCTTC

v_call: TRBV27
clone_size: NA
d_call: NA
j_call: TRBJ1-5
cdr3_aa: CASSSDRYQPQHF
cdr3_nt: TGTGCCAGCAGCAGCGACAGGTATCAGCCCCAGCATTTT

v_call: TRBV19
clone_size: NA
d_call: TRBD1
j_call: TRBJ2-7
cdr3_aa: CATGTGVFEQYF
cdr3_nt: TGTGCCACCGGGACAGGGGTTTTCGAGCAGTACTTC

v_call: TRBV4-2
clone_size: NA
d_call: NA
j_call: TRBJ2-1
cdr3_aa: CASSPHLANEQFF
cdr3_nt: TGTGCCAGCAGCCCACACCTGGCTAATGAGCAGTTCTTC

v_call: TRBV6-6
clone_size: NA
d_call: NA
j_call: TRBJ2-2
cdr3_aa: CASNGMGLSGELFF
cdr3_nt: TGTGCCAGCAACGGTATGGGGCTGTCCGGGGAGCTGTTTTTT

v_call: TRBV6-5
clone_size: NA
d_call: TRBD1
j_call: TRBJ2-2
cdr3_aa: CASSSDREQNTGELFF
cdr3_nt: TGTGCCAGCAGTTCAGACAGGGAACAGAACACCGGGGAGCTGTTTTTT

v_call: TRBV6-6
clone_size: NA
d_call: NA
j_call: TRBJ2-3
cdr3_aa: CASKKLALTDTQYF
cdr3_nt: TGTGCCAGCAAGAAACTAGCCCTCACAGATACGCAGTATTTT

v_call: TRBV5-6
clone_size: NA
d_call: TRBD2
j_call: TRBJ2-3
cdr3_aa: CASSSSGRVPTDTQYF
cdr3_nt: TGTGCCAGCAGCTCTAGCGGGAGGGTCCCCACAGATACGCAGTATTTT

v_call: TRBV7-2
clone_size: NA
d_call: TRBD2
j_call: TRBJ2-7
cdr3_aa: CASGKARTSASYEQYF
cdr3_nt: TGTGCCAGCGGAAAAGCTAGGACTAGCGCTTCCTACGAGCAGTACTTC

v_call: TRBV27
clone_size: NA
d_call: NA
j_call: TRBJ2-7
cdr3_aa: CASSFSGSAYEQYF
cdr3_nt: TGTGCCAGCAGTTTCAGCGGGTCCGCCTACGAGCAGTACTTC

v_call: TRBV7-9
clone_size: few
d_call: NA
j_call: TRBJ1-1
cdr3_aa: CASSSSGSTEAFF
cdr3_nt: TGTGCCAGCAGCTCGAGCGGTAGCACTGAAGCTTTCTTT

v_call: TRBV10-3
clone_size: once
d_call: TRBD1
j_call: TRBJ2-7
cdr3_aa: CAIRDRTGSYEQYF
cdr3_nt: TGTGCCATTAGGGACCGGACAGGCTCCTACGAGCAGTACTTC

v_call: TRBV5-6
clone_size: few
d_call: NA
j_call: TRBJ1-1
cdr3_aa: CASSPGYGNTEAFF
cdr3_nt: TGTGCCAGCAGCCCGGGGTATGGGAACACTGAAGCTTTCTTT

v_call: TRBV7-3
clone_size: few
d_call: TRBD1
j_call: TRBJ1-4
cdr3_aa: CASSPGTGINEKLFF
cdr3_nt: TGTGCCAGCAGCCCGGGGACAGGGATTAATGAAAAACTGTTTTTT

v_call: TRBV29-1
clone_size: NA
d_call: NA
j_call: TRBJ2-5
cdr3_aa: CSVARGLIETQYF
cdr3_nt: TGCAGCGTTGCGCGGGGGCTGATTGAGACCCAGTACTTC

v_call: TRBV5-4
clone_size: NA
d_call: TRBD2
j_call: TRBJ2-3
cdr3_aa: CASSGSGRATDTQYF
cdr3_nt: TGTGCCAGCAGCGGTAGCGGGAGGGCTACAGATACGCAGTATTTT

v_call: TRBV18
clone_size: NA
d_call: NA
j_call: TRBJ2-3
cdr3_aa: CASSPPSLADTQYF
cdr3_nt: TGTGCCAGCTCACCACCGAGTTTGGCAGATACGCAGTATTTT

v_call: TRBV5-3
clone_size: NA
d_call: NA
j_call: TRBJ2-7
cdr3_aa: CARSWVLNSAYEQYF
cdr3_nt: TGTGCCAGAAGCTGGGTACTAAATTCCGCCTACGAGCAGTACTTC

v_call: TRBV4-1
clone_size: NA
d_call: TRBD1
j_call: TRBJ2-3
cdr3_aa: CASSQDPAGGADTQYF
cdr3_nt: TGCGCCAGCAGCCAAGATCCTGCAGGGGGCGCCGATACGCAGTATTTT

v_call: TRBV9
clone_size: NA
d_call: NA
j_call: TRBJ2-1
cdr3_aa: CASSLLGVGQKGYEQFF
cdr3_nt: TGTGCCAGCAGCCTCCTAGGAGTGGGACAAAAGGGCTATGAGCAGTTCTTC

v_call: TRBV13
clone_size: once
d_call: NA
j_call: TRBJ2-5
cdr3_aa: CASSFTLVEETQYF
cdr3_nt: TGTGCCAGCAGCTTCACTCTCGTGGAGGAGACCCAGTACTTC

v_call: TRBV30
clone_size: NA
d_call: TRBD1
j_call: TRBJ2-5
cdr3_aa: CAWGGQGSQETQYF
cdr3_nt: TGTGCCTGGGGGGGACAGGGAAGTCAAGAGACCCAGTACTTC